The sequence of this T cell receptor (beta chain) was determined in a study of molecular identifiers for immune sequencing clone quantification. Overall study context: Naive CD8 cell RNA, from 20,000 or 100,000 cells, was split five ways in replicates, with four sequenced.

V was pared by 7 bases and J by 2 bases, with 18 bases between. The CDR3 has 16 residues. CDR1 and CDR2 from the germline V gene are MNHEY and SVGAGI. This clonotype appeared a few times. MiXCR, run by TCRdb on the PCR reads, gives a single entry per CDR3 protein. The sample gives just under 650,000 distinct CDR3 sequences, approximately 20% of which show up once; roughly 0.85% is in the top ten. This TCR derives from a human donor in good health. Some libraries in this study had Jurkat cell RNA spiked in. What was sequenced was naive CD8+ T cells from blood, with Jurkat cell RNA spiked in. Subset noted: FACS-sorted CD8+CD4-CCR7+CD45RA+ naive T cells. J is TRBJ2-1 and V is TRBV6-5; the D gene could be TRBD1 or TRBD2 (6 bases each). CDR3 DNA: TGTGCCAGCACTCCCCCGGGGGCGGGACCCTACAATGAGCAGTTCTTC. It codes for CASTPPGAGPYNEQFF.